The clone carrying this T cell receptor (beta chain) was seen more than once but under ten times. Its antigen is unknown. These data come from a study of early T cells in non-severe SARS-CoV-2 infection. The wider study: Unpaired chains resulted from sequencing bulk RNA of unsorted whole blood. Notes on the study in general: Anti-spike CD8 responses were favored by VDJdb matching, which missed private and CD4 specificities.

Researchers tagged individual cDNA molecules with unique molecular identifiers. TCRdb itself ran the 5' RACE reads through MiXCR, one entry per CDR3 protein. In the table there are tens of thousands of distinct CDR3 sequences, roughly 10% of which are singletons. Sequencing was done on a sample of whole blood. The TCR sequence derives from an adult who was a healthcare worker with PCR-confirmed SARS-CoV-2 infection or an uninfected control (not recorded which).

CDR3 residues: CSVYPGTGEQYF. DNA for the CDR3: TGCAGCGTTTACCCCGGGACGGGGGAGCAGTACTTC. J is TRBJ2-7 and V is TRBV29-1; D could derive from TRBD1 or TRBD2 (5 bases each). This CDR3 comprises 12 residues. Germline lookup yields CDR1 SQVTM and CDR2 ANQGSEA. V was pared by 5 bases and J by 7 bases, with 15 bases between.